Below are 30 T cell receptor beta chains sequenced from a single sample in a study of blood T cell repertoires in COVID-19. TCRdb's copy holds only in-frame clones and misses some; the assay was immunoSEQ multiplex PCR. The sample consists of 250,000 or so clones, approximately 91% of them appearing once. The sample comprised peripheral blood. Receptor source: a woman aged 40 to 50 who had recovered from COVID-19.

This clone appeared a single time. The chain links TRBV5-4 to TRBJ2-3; a possible D gene is TRBD1 (6 bases). The germline V and J ends were trimmed by 0 bases and 3 bases, with 17 bases remaining between them. Per the germline V gene, CDR1 is SGHNT and CDR2 is YYREEE (reference sequence). The CDR3 extends over 17 amino acids. The CDR3 loop reads CASSLAGGALTTDTQYF. The CDR3, as DNA: TGTGCCAGCAGCTTGGCTGGGGGCGCCTTAACGACAGATACGCAGTATTTT.

The rearrangement joins TRBV29-1 to TRBJ1-1; TRBD1 might be the D (5 bases). Trimming took 5 bases from V and 6 from J, leaving 16 bases between them. From germline, CDR1 is SQVTM and CDR2 ANQGSEA. The CDR3 runs 13 residues. Here the CDR3 reads CSVSRGRTAEAFF. CDR3 nucleotides: TGCAGCGTTAGTCGGGGGAGGACCGCTGAAGCTTTCTTT.

The chain couples TRBV7-9 to TRBJ2-4; TRBD2 might be the D (5 bases). Per the germline V gene, CDR1 is SEHNR and CDR2 is FQNEAQ (reference sequence). This CDR3 has 17 residues. Trimming took 4 bases from V and 1 from J, leaving 17 bases between them. DNA of the CDR3: TGTGCCAGCAGCTATCCGGACGGGGAAGGCGCCAAAAACATTCAGTACTTC. Amino acids: CASSYPDGEGAKNIQYF.

The chain recombines TRBV24-1 with TRBJ2-1; D is uncertain. The V and J ends lost 1 base and 9 bases respectively, with 12 bases between them. This CDR3 comprises 14 residues. Germline-derived CDR1 and CDR2 are KGHDR and SFDVKD. CDR3 loop: CATSDLGTSGEQFF. CDR3 bases: TGTGCCACCAGTGATTTAGGTACTTCGGGTGAGCAGTTCTTC.

The chain couples TRBV10-2 to TRBJ2-3, with 7 bases that match TRBD1. The germline CDR1 and CDR2 sequences are WSHSY and SAAADI. The CDR3 is made up of 14 amino acids. V shed 6 bases and J 3 bases; nucleotides not matched to a gene: 6. CDR3 sequence reads: CASRGGGRTDTQYF. As DNA, the CDR3 is TGCGCCAGCAGAGGGGGCGGGCGAACAGATACGCAGTATTTT.

The chain is built from TRBV10-3 and TRBJ1-1; 9 bases are shared with TRBD1. Germline V gives CDR1 ENHRY, CDR2 SYGVKD. CDR3 size: 18 residues. Losses at the gene ends were 4 bases for V and 5 bases for J; bases not matched to a gene: 17. The chain's CDR3 is CAISGGATLGQGKTEAFF. The CDR3 DNA follows: TGTGCCATCAGTGGGGGGGCCACCTTGGGACAGGGAAAAACTGAAGCTTTCTTT.

The rearrangement links TRBV6-6 to TRBJ2-3, with D possibly TRBD2 on 6 matching bases. V was shortened by 8 bases and J by 3 bases, with 12 bases between the two germline ends. Germline CDR1 MNHNY, CDR2 SVGAGI (reference sequence). This CDR3 region has 13 residues. The DNA of the CDR3 is TGTGCCAGCTCCCCCGGAGGGACAGATACGCAGTATTTT. Amino acids: CASSPGGTDTQYF.

The chain uses TRBV4-1 and TRBJ1-2; 7 bases align to TRBD1. J lost 6 bases, V lost 0 bases, and 13 bases had no gene match. CDR1 and CDR2 from the germline V gene are MGHRA and YSYEKL. The CDR3 has 17 residues. As DNA, the CDR3 is TGCGCCAGCAGCCAAGACCCCGGGACAGACGTATTCGATGGCTACACCTTC. It specifies CASSQDPGTDVFDGYTF.

The chain uses TRBV3-1 (or the pseudogene TRBV3-2) and TRBJ2-1; a weak D match, TRBD2 (6 bases). The germline V and J ends were trimmed by 0 bases and 7 bases, with 10 bases remaining between them. Germline loops: CDR1 LGHDT, CDR2 YNNKEL (reference sequence). This CDR3 spans 14 amino acids. The CDR3 DNA reads TGTGCCAGCAGCCAAGAGATCGGACTAAATGAGCAGTTCTTC. It encodes CASSQEIGLNEQFF.

The CDR3 DNA sequence: TGTGCCAGCAGCTTGGTCCGGGACAGTAATCAGCCCCAGCATTTT. Protein product: CASSLVRDSNQPQHF. V is TRBV5-6 and J is TRBJ1-5; 7 bases are a match to TRBD1. CDR3 length equals 15 residues. CDR1 and CDR2 from the germline V gene are SGHDT and YYEEEE. The ends lost 0 bases at V and 4 bases at J; junction bases unmatched: 4.

The chain is built from TRBV6-5 and TRBJ1-1; 7 bases match TRBD1. V was pared by 2 bases and J by 8 bases, with 2 bases of the junction left unmatched. CDR3 length: 12 residues. Per germline, CDR1 MNHEY and CDR2 SVGAGI. The CDR3 loop reads CASSYRQGEAFF. For the CDR3, the DNA is TGTGCCAGCAGTTACCGACAGGGAGAAGCTTTCTTT.

V and J are TRBV5-1 and TRBJ1-3; 9 positions agree with TRBD1. V lost 4 bases, J lost 4 bases, and 18 bases stayed unmatched. Germline CDR1 SGHRS, CDR2 YFSETQ. The CDR3 length is 19 residues. The DNA for the CDR3 is TGCGCCAGCAGCCCCAACCCGGGACAGGGCTCCTCGGAAGGAAACACCATATATTTT. As protein: CASSPNPGQGSSEGNTIYF.

The V and J genes are TRBV27 and TRBJ2-7, with a weak D call TRBD1 (5 bases). V was clipped by 7 bases and J by 5 bases, with 15 bases between them. The CDR3 consists of 13 residues. Germline lookup yields CDR1 MNHEY and CDR2 SMNVEV (reference sequence). The CDR3 DNA reads as TGTGCCAGCAAAGTCCAGGGATTCCACGAGCAGTACTTC. Protein sequence: CASKVQGFHEQYF.

V and J are TRBV28 and TRBJ2-1; 10 bases agree with TRBD2. Germline assignment: CDR1 MDHEN and CDR2 SYDVKM. Germline trimming cut 6 bases from V and 10 bases from J; bases unmatched to any gene: 9. The CDR3 contains 14 residues. The CDR3 loop reads CASSPGTSDREQFF. In DNA, the CDR3 is TGTGCCAGCAGCCCGGGGACTAGCGATAGAGAGCAGTTCTTC.

This chain connects TRBV7-9 to TRBJ1-4; possible D gene TRBD1, 5 bases. The CDR3 runs to 12 residues. Germline V gene sequence: CDR1 SEHNR, CDR2 FQNEAQ (reference sequence). Trimming removed 6 bases from V and 10 bases from J, with 12 bases in between. The CDR3 bases are TGTGCCAGCAGACAGGATGCGGCAAAACTGTTTTTT. Amino acid sequence: CASRQDAAKLFF.

CDR3 sequence (DNA): TGTGCCAGCAGTTTACCAGGGGCGAGGACCGGGGAGCTGTTTTTT. Protein: CASSLPGARTGELFF. The J gene is TRBJ2-2, the V gene TRBV27; possible D gene TRBD1, 6 bases. This CDR3 is built from 15 residues. Per the germline V gene, CDR1 is MNHEY and CDR2 is SMNVEV (reference sequence). The V gene lost 2 bases and the J gene lost 5 bases, with 12 bases spanning the gap.

V is TRBV7-8 and J is TRBJ2-1; 9 positions agree with TRBD1. Germline V gene sequence: CDR1 SGHVS, CDR2 FQNEAQ. Trimming took 6 bases from V and 8 from J; bases not matched to a gene: 11. This CDR3 region has 15 residues. CDR3 coding DNA: TGTGCCAGCAGTTGGGACAGGGACCGATTCTATGAGCAGTTCTTC. Amino acid sequence: CASSWDRDRFYEQFF.

The chain joins TRBV30 to TRBJ1-6, with D perhaps TRBD1 (6 bases). The CDR3 sequence is 16 residues long. CDR1 and CDR2 (germline): GTSNPN, SVGIG (reference sequence). V was trimmed by 2 bases and J by 2 bases, leaving 13 bases between them. The CDR3 bases are TGTGCCTGGAGTACCGCGGGGGGCGCCTATAATTCACCCCTCCACTTT. Translation: CAWSTAGGAYNSPLHF.

With regard to this clone: Other nucleotide sequences from this sample produce the same CDR3. For the CDR3, the DNA is TGTGCCACCAGCAGAGGGGGGGGATCCTACGAGCAGTACTTC. It translates to CATSRGGGSYEQYF. The V gene is TRBV15, the J gene TRBJ2-7; 7 bases line up with TRBD2. V was clipped by 1 base and J by 1 base; unmatched bases: 1. The V gene's germline CDR1 is LNHNV and CDR2 YYDKDF (reference sequence). This CDR3 region has 14 residues.

The V and J genes are TRBV9 and TRBJ2-5, with D perhaps matching TRBD1 (6 bases). CDR1 is SGDLS, CDR2 YYNGEE, per germline. Trimming took off 0 bases at V and 4 bases at J, with 13 bases between the two ends. CDR3 size: 15 residues. CDR3 region: CASSVATGYTETQYF. In DNA form, the CDR3 reads TGTGCCAGCAGCGTAGCGACAGGTTACACAGAGACCCAGTACTTC. Drawing the rest from reference TRBV9 and TRBJ2-5, the complete variable domain is DSGVTQTPKHLITATGQRVTLRCSPRSGDLSVYWYQQSLDQGLQFLIQYYNGEERAKGNILERFSAQQFPDLHSELNLSSLELGDSALYFCASSVATGYTETQYFGPGTRLLVL.

This chain uses TRBV19 with TRBJ2-4; 12 positions match TRBD1. CDR1 and CDR2 (germline): LNHDA, SQIVND (reference sequence). Trimming removed 5 bases from V and 1 base from J; junction bases left unmatched: 6. The CDR3 runs to 17 residues. The CDR3 DNA reads TGTGCCAGTAGTCGGGGACAGGGGGCGCTGGCCAAAAACATTCAGTACTTC. Translation: CASSRGQGALAKNIQYF.

The chain couples TRBV6-1 to TRBJ2-5; the D gene is possibly TRBD2 (7 bases). Trimming shortened V by 3 bases and J by 2 bases, and 16 bases separated the two germline ends. From germline, CDR1 is MNHNS and CDR2 SASEGT. CDR3 size: 16 residues. For the CDR3, the DNA is TGTGCCAGCAGTGACCAGATGGGGGGGCAACAAGAGACCCAGTACTTC. It specifies CASSDQMGGQQETQYF.

This clone appeared once. J is TRBJ2-2 and V is TRBV10-3; 8 nucleotides agree with TRBD2. The CDR3 consists of 14 residues. CDR1 and CDR2 (germline): ENHRY, SYGVKD. The V segment lost 3 bases and the J segment 9 bases; nucleotides outside the gene matches: 6. CDR3 amino acids: CAISESTSVRELFF. DNA for the CDR3: TGTGCCATCAGTGAATCGACTAGCGTCCGGGAGCTGTTTTTT.

The chain links TRBV6-1 to TRBJ1-2; maybe TRBD1 (6 bases). The germline gives CDR1 MNHNS, CDR2 SASEGT. V gave up 2 bases and J gave up 5 bases, with 15 bases separating them. This CDR3 is built from 15 residues. DNA for the CDR3: TGTGCCAGCAGTGAATTTACAGGGATGCCTTATGGCTACACCTTC. Translating gives CASSEFTGMPYGYTF.

The chain couples TRBV19 to TRBJ1-5, with D possibly being TRBD1 (6 bases). Deletions cut 6 bases from V and 0 bases from J, with 12 bases between. CDR3 length: 15 residues. The V gene's germline CDR1 is LNHDA and CDR2 SQIVND (reference sequence). The CDR3 sequence: CASRLDRNSNQPQHF. The CDR3 DNA reads as TGTGCCAGTAGGTTAGACAGGAATAGCAATCAGCCCCAGCATTTT.

The chain recombines TRBV18 with TRBJ1-2, with D possibly TRBD1 on 5 matching bases. Germline lookup yields CDR1 KGHSH and CDR2 LQKENI. The CDR3 runs 14 residues. V lost 8 bases and J 4 bases, leaving 17 bases between the germline ends. The CDR3 sequence: CASANEAGPYGYTF. For the CDR3, the DNA is TGTGCCAGCGCGAACGAGGCGGGGCCCTATGGCTACACCTTC.

The table lists this clone with a count of one. J is TRBJ2-1 and V is TRBV6-5; D is ambiguous. V was trimmed by 8 bases and J by 3 bases, leaving 11 bases between them. From germline, CDR1 is MNHEY and CDR2 SVGAGI. The CDR3 covers 13 residues. The CDR3 protein is CASPLEHYNEQFF. The CDR3 region has the DNA TGTGCCAGCCCCCTTGAGCACTACAATGAGCAGTTCTTC.

This chain connects TRBV28 to TRBJ1-2, with D tentatively TRBD1 (6 bases). CDR1 and CDR2 from the germline V gene are MDHEN and SYDVKM. The CDR3 extends over 12 amino acids. With 6 bases removed from V and 3 bases from J, the gap between germline ends came to 8 bases. CDR3 region: CASSPGDYGYTF. CDR3 DNA sequence: TGTGCCAGCAGCCCAGGGGACTATGGCTACACCTTC.

The V and J genes are TRBV3-1 (or the pseudogene TRBV3-2) and TRBJ2-7; D remains ambiguous. In germline, CDR1 is LGHDT, CDR2 YNNKEL (reference sequence). V was shortened by 0 bases and J by 1 base, with 7 bases between the two germline ends. CDR3 size: 14 residues. Here the CDR3 DNA reads TGTGCCAGCAGCCAAGATGGGCCTTCCTACGAGCAGTACTTC. Amino acid sequence: CASSQDGPSYEQYF.

The chain uses TRBV3-1 (or the pseudogene TRBV3-2) and TRBJ1-1; D not resolved. The CDR3 extends over 14 amino acids. The germline V and J ends were trimmed by 1 base and 7 bases, with 13 bases remaining between them. The V gene's germline CDR1 is LGHDT and CDR2 YNNKEL (reference sequence). The CDR3 sequence: CASSQVTGNGEAFF. For the CDR3, the DNA is TGTGCCAGCAGCCAAGTTACGGGTAACGGTGAAGCTTTCTTT.